The source of this T cell receptor (beta chain) is a study of CD8 T cells in ankylosing spondylitis. This clonotype was counted many times. No antigen is known for it. The CDR3 is 13 amino acids. Per germline, CDR1 SGHAT and CDR2 FQNNGV. Trimming cost V 6 bases and J 5 bases, with 14 bases left between them. The study's findings and limits: Characteristic, it appeared, of ankylosing spondylitis blood was a TCR beta motif of eight highly homologous variants. Some motif variants were previously reported in reactive arthritis synovial fluid and blood. Researchers reportedly found disease-linked clones significantly enriched in matched ankylosing spondylitis synovial fluid.

Quantitative 5'-RACE was performed with molecular barcodes, and it yielded the TCR beta libraries. TCRdb reprocessed the 5' RACE reads via MiXCR and lists one record per CDR3 protein. The data contain some 250,000 distinct CDR3 sequences, 20% to 30% of them singletons. The chain uses TRBV11-2 and TRBJ2-7; possible D gene TRBD1, 5 bases. The TCR comes from a male donor with ankylosing spondylitis or in good health (not recorded which). The sequencing sample was made of blood, either unsorted or a sorted T cell fraction (not recorded which). This CDR3 is CASRSYQGNEQYF. The DNA of the CDR3 is TGTGCCAGCAGATCTTACCAGGGCAACGAGCAGTACTTC.